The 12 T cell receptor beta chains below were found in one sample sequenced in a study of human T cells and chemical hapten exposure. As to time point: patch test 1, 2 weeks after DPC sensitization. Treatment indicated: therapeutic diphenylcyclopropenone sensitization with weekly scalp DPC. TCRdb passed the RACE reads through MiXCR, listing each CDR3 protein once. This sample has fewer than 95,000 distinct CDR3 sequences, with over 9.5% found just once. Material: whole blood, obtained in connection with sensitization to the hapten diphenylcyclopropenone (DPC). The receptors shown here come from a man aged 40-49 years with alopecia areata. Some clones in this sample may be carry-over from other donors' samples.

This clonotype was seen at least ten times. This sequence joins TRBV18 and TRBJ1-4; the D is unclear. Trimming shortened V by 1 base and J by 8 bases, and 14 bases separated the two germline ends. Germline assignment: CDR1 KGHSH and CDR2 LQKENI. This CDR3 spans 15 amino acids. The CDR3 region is CASSPRPGGGEKLFF. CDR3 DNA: TGTGCCAGCTCACCACGCCCGGGAGGAGGCGAAAAACTGTTTTTT.

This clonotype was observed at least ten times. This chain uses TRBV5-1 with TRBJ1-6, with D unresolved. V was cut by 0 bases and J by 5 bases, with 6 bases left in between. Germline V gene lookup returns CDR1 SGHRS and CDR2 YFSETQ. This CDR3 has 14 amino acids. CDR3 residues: CASSLEADNSPLHF. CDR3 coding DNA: TGCGCCAGCAGCTTGGAGGCAGATAATTCACCCCTCCACTTT.

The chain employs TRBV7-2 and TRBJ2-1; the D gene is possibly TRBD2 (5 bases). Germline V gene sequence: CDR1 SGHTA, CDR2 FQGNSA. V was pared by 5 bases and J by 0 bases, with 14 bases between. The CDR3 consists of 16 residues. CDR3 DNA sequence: TGTGCCAGCAGCCGCGGACTCTATAGCTCCTACAATGAGCAGTTCTTC. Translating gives CASSRGLYSSYNEQFF.

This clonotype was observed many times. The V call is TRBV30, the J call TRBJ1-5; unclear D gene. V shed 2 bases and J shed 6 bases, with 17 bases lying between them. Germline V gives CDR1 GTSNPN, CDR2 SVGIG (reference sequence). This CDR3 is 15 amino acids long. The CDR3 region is CAWSNGPYGSQPQHF. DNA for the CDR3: TGTGCCTGGAGTAACGGACCCTATGGCAGTCAGCCCCAGCATTTT.

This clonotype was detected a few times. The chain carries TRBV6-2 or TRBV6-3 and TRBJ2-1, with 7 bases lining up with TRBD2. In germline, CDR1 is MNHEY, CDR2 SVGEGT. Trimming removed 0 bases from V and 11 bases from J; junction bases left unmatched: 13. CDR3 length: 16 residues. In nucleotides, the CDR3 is TGTGCCAGCAGTTACTCGTCTAGCGGACATATCCCCCAGCAGTTCTTC. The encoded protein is CASSYSSSGHIPQQFF.

In DNA form, the CDR3 reads TGTGCCACCAGCCCGACAGGGAGGTCCACTGAAGCTTTCTTT. Translating it yields CATSPTGRSTEAFF. The chain joins TRBV24-1 to TRBJ1-1; 7 positions match TRBD1. The CDR3 runs 14 residues. Germline lookup yields CDR1 KGHDR and CDR2 SFDVKD. The junction had 8 bases not matched to a gene; V was cut back by 7 bases and J by 4 bases.

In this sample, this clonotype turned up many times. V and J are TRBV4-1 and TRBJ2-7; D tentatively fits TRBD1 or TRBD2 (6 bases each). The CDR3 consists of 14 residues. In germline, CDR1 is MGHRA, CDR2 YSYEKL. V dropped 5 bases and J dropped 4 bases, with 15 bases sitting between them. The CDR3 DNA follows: TGCGCCAGCAGCGCGTTGCAAGGGGGGTACGAGCAGTACTTC. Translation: CASSALQGGYEQYF.

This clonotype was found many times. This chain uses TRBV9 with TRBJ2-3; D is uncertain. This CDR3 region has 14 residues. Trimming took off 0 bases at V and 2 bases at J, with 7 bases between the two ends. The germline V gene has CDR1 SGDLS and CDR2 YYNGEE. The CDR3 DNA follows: TGTGCCAGCAGCGTAGAACCCCACACAGATACGCAGTATTTT. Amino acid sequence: CASSVEPHTDTQYF.

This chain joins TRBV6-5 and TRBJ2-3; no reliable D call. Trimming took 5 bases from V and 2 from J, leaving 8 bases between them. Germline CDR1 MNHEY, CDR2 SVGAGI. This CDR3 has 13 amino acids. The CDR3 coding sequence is TGTGCCAGCAGTCCCAAGCCCACAGATACGCAGTATTTT. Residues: CASSPKPTDTQYF.

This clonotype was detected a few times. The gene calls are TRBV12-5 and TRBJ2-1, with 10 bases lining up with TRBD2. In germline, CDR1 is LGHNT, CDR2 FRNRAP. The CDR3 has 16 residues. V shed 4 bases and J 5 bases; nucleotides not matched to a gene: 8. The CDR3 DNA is TGTGCTAGTGGTTCGACCCTAGCGGGAGTAGACAATGAGCAGTTCTTC. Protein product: CASGSTLAGVDNEQFF.

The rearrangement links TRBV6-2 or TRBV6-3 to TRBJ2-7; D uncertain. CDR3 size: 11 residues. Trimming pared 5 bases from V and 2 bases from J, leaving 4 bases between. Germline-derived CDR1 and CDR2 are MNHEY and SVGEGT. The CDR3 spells CASSRAYEQYF. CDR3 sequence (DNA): TGTGCCAGCAGTCGTGCCTACGAGCAGTACTTC.

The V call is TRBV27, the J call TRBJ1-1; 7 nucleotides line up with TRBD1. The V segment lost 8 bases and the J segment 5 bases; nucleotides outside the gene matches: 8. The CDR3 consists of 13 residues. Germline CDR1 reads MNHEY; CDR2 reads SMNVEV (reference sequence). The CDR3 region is CASGKTGRTEAFF. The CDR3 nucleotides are TGTGCCAGCGGGAAGACAGGGCGGACTGAAGCTTTCTTT.